This T cell receptor beta chain emerged from a study of shared clonotypes between healthy human individuals. The table came from immunoSEQ multiplex PCR; TCRdb's copy has only in-frame clones and leaves some out. The sample has around 1.1 million clones, more than 75% seen once. The V gene end was trimmed by 6 bases and the J gene end by 4 bases; junction bases not matched to a gene: 8. The CDR3 runs 15 residues. CDR1 is MNHEY and CDR2 is SVGAGI in the germline V gene. This clone came up once. The TCR originated in a young man in good health. Some clones in this sample may be carry-over from other donors' samples. The chain uses TRBV6-5 and TRBJ2-2; 7 nucleotides line up with TRBD1. Material: memory CD4+ T cells from PBMCs. Indicated subset: CD45RA-negative fraction. In nucleotides, the CDR3 is TGTGCCAGCAGCCGACAGGGCTCCTCCACCGGGGAGCTGTTTTTT. Translated, it gives CASSRQGSSTGELFF.